These T cell receptor beta chains were read from a single sample in a study of PD-1 blockade in classical Hodgkin lymphoma. TCRdb keeps only in-frame clones here, not all; method: immunoSEQ multiplex PCR. Of some 100,000 clones in the sample, roughly 92% were seen once. Sample: peripheral blood mononuclear cells (PBMCs), taken at baseline. The receptor source for this set is a human donor with classical Hodgkin lymphoma. The CDR3 runs from the conserved cysteine through the conserved F or W. The order of the fields is J gene, V gene, clone size, D gene, CDR3 DNA, CDR3 protein. A D gene is named only where the DNA matches it firmly. Clone size is not always given. Where it is, it says once, few, many or a class for expanded clones.

J gene: TRBJ1-1; V gene: TRBV28; clone size: -; D gene: TRBD1; CDR3 DNA: TGTGCCAGCTCACAGGGGCGGTATACTGAAGCTTTCTTT; CDR3 protein: CASSQGRYTEAFF
J gene: TRBJ2-4; V gene: TRBV2; clone size: -; D gene: -; CDR3 DNA: TGTGCCAGCAGTGGCATGACAGCGCAAAACATTCAGTACTTC; CDR3 protein: CASSGMTAQNIQYF
J gene: TRBJ1-1; V gene: TRBV7-6; clone size: -; D gene: -; CDR3 DNA: TGTGCCAGCAGCTTAATGACAGCGGGGAATAATGAGGCTTTCTTT; CDR3 protein: CASSLMTAGNNEAFF
J gene: TRBJ2-7; V gene: TRBV9; clone size: -; D gene: TRBD1; CDR3 DNA: TGTGCCAGCAGCTCAACAGGGGCAGTGTACGAGCAGTACTTC; CDR3 protein: CASSSTGAVYEQYF
J gene: TRBJ2-2; V gene: TRBV11-2; clone size: -; D gene: TRBD1; CDR3 DNA: TGTGCCAGCAGCTGGCACCCCAGGGGGCAGGCCGGGGAGCTGTTTTTT; CDR3 protein: CASSWHPRGQAGELFF
J gene: TRBJ2-7; V gene: TRBV30; clone size: -; D gene: -; CDR3 DNA: TGTGCCTGGAGTTCAGGGTTCCCCTCCTACGAGCAGTACTTC; CDR3 protein: CAWSSGFPSYEQYF
J gene: TRBJ2-7; V gene: TRBV18; clone size: -; D gene: -; CDR3 DNA: TGTGCCAGCTCTGCAAGGGCGCTCTACGAGCAGTACTTC; CDR3 protein: CASSARALYEQYF
J gene: TRBJ2-1; V gene: TRBV27; clone size: -; D gene: -; CDR3 DNA: TGTGCCAGCGGAGGTTATCCGATCTCCTACAATGAGCAGTTCTTC; CDR3 protein: CASGGYPISYNEQFF
J gene: TRBJ1-2; V gene: TRBV19; clone size: -; D gene: -; CDR3 DNA: TGTGCCAGTAGTATGGACAGAAACTATGGCTACACCTTC; CDR3 protein: CASSMDRNYGYTF
J gene: TRBJ2-1; V gene: TRBV19; clone size: -; D gene: -; CDR3 DNA: TGTGCCAGTAGTATCCAGGAGTCCTACAATGAGCAGTTCTTC; CDR3 protein: CASSIQESYNEQFF
J gene: TRBJ1-1; V gene: TRBV4-1; clone size: -; D gene: -; CDR3 DNA: TGCGCCAGCAGCCTTGGGGGGGGGAGAGGTGGGAACACTGAAGCTTTCTTT; CDR3 protein: CASSLGGGRGGNTEAFF
J gene: TRBJ1-2; V gene: TRBV29-1; clone size: few; D gene: TRBD1; CDR3 DNA: TGCAGCGAAGGACAGGGGGCCTATGGCTACACCTTC; CDR3 protein: CSEGQGAYGYTF
J gene: TRBJ2-7; V gene: TRBV10-3; clone size: -; D gene: -; CDR3 DNA: TGTGCCATCAGTGAGTCGAGGATGACCGGGCAGCTGAGTCCCTACGAGCAGTACTTC; CDR3 protein: CAISESRMTGQLSPYEQYF
J gene: TRBJ1-3; V gene: TRBV10-3; clone size: -; D gene: -; CDR3 DNA: TGTGCCATCAGTGAAGCACAGGGCATGCCTGGAAACACCATATATTTT; CDR3 protein: CAISEAQGMPGNTIYF
J gene: TRBJ2-1; V gene: TRBV6-6; clone size: -; D gene: -; CDR3 DNA: TGTGCCAGCAGTTACTCGAACTACAATGAGCAGTTCTTC; CDR3 protein: CASSYSNYNEQFF
J gene: TRBJ1-4; V gene: TRBV6-1; clone size: -; D gene: -; CDR3 DNA: TGTGCCAGCAGTGGCCAATCGGACCTAGAACTGTTTTTT; CDR3 protein: CASSGQSDLELFF
J gene: TRBJ1-5; V gene: TRBV18; clone size: -; D gene: -; CDR3 DNA: TGTGCCAGCTCACCTCAAGCCAGGGGAGGAGGCAATCAGCCCCAGCATTTT; CDR3 protein: CASSPQARGGGNQPQHF
J gene: TRBJ1-1; V gene: TRBV6-7; clone size: -; D gene: TRBD1; CDR3 DNA: TGTGCCAGTTCCCCGGGACAGGGGGCTGATGGCACTGAAGCTTTCTTT; CDR3 protein: CASSPGQGADGTEAFF
J gene: TRBJ2-3; V gene: TRBV5-6; clone size: -; D gene: TRBD1; CDR3 DNA: TGTGCCAGCAGCTTCGGGACAGCGGCAAGGGCAGATACGCAGTATTTT; CDR3 protein: CASSFGTAARADTQYF
J gene: TRBJ2-5; V gene: TRBV30; clone size: -; D gene: -; CDR3 DNA: TGTGCCTGGAGTGCGTCCAACGCCCAAGAGACCCAGTACTTC; CDR3 protein: CAWSASNAQETQYF
J gene: TRBJ1-1; V gene: TRBV27; clone size: -; D gene: -; CDR3 DNA: TGTGCCAGCAGTTCTAACACACCTCCGGTAGCTTTCTTT; CDR3 protein: CASSSNTPPVAFF
J gene: TRBJ1-2; V gene: TRBV5-4; clone size: once; D gene: -; CDR3 DNA: TGTGCCAGCAGCTTGTTAGGGGCCGAACATGGCTACACCTTC; CDR3 protein: CASSLLGAEHGYTF
J gene: TRBJ2-7; V gene: TRBV5-1; clone size: once; D gene: TRBD2; CDR3 DNA: TGCGCCAGCAGCTCGGGGGATGGACTAGCGGGATATGGCGAGCAGTACTTC; CDR3 protein: CASSSGDGLAGYGEQYF
J gene: TRBJ2-7; V gene: TRBV28; clone size: once; D gene: TRBD2; CDR3 DNA: TGTGCCGTATTTAGGACTAGCGGGTTCTACGAGCAGTACTTC; CDR3 protein: CAVFRTSGFYEQYF
J gene: TRBJ2-1; V gene: TRBV7-9; clone size: -; D gene: TRBD1; CDR3 DNA: TGTGCCAGCAGCCCACGGACAGGGGACAATGAGCAGTTCTTC; CDR3 protein: CASSPRTGDNEQFF
J gene: TRBJ1-1; V gene: TRBV5-1; clone size: -; D gene: -; CDR3 DNA: TGCGCCAGCAGCCCTTTCCCCGTCGTAGGGGACACTGAAGCTTTCTTT; CDR3 protein: CASSPFPVVGDTEAFF
J gene: TRBJ2-5; V gene: TRBV19; clone size: few; D gene: TRBD2; CDR3 DNA: TGTGCCAGTCGACGTTCAGCGGGAGGGTGGGAGACCCAGTACTTC; CDR3 protein: CASRRSAGGWETQYF
J gene: TRBJ2-1; V gene: TRBV7-2; clone size: -; D gene: TRBD2; CDR3 DNA: TGTGCCAGCAGTAGACTAGCGCTACACAATGAGCAGTTCTTC; CDR3 protein: CASSRLALHNEQFF
J gene: TRBJ2-3; V gene: TRBV6-5; clone size: -; D gene: -; CDR3 DNA: TGTGCCAGCAGTCACCAGGAGTCAGATACGCAGTATTTT; CDR3 protein: CASSHQESDTQYF
J gene: TRBJ2-3; V gene: TRBV2; clone size: -; D gene: -; CDR3 DNA: TGTGCCAGCAGTGAAGCGTTTGGGAGTAAGGAAACAGATACGCAGTATTTT; CDR3 protein: CASSEAFGSKETDTQYF
J gene: TRBJ2-2; V gene: TRBV28; clone size: -; D gene: TRBD2; CDR3 DNA: TGTGCCAGCGTTAGACGAGCGGGGGTAATTGAGCTGTTTTTT; CDR3 protein: CASVRRAGVIELFF
J gene: TRBJ2-3; V gene: TRBV4-2; clone size: -; D gene: -; CDR3 DNA: TGTGCCAGCAGCCAACTCGCGGTCACAGATACGCAGTATTTT; CDR3 protein: CASSQLAVTDTQYF
J gene: TRBJ2-7; V gene: TRBV10-1; clone size: -; D gene: -; CDR3 DNA: TGCGCCAGCAGTGAAGGACAGGGAGGGTACGAGCAGTACTTC; CDR3 protein: CASSEGQGGYEQYF
J gene: TRBJ2-5; V gene: TRBV6-1; clone size: -; D gene: TRBD2; CDR3 DNA: TGTGCCAGCAGTGAAGCTAGCGGGAGTATCCAAGAGACCCAGTACTTC; CDR3 protein: CASSEASGSIQETQYF
J gene: TRBJ1-1; V gene: TRBV27; clone size: -; D gene: -; CDR3 DNA: TGTGCCAGCAGTTTAGCCAGGGCAAGTACTGAAGCTTTCTTT; CDR3 protein: CASSLARASTEAFF
J gene: TRBJ2-1; V gene: TRBV5-1; clone size: -; D gene: TRBD2; CDR3 DNA: TGCGCCAGCAGCACGAGGGGACTAGCGGGAACCTACAATGAGCAGTTCTTC; CDR3 protein: CASSTRGLAGTYNEQFF